This is a list of T cell receptor beta chains from one sample in a study of long-term antiretroviral therapy in people with HIV. Some clones are missing from TCRdb's copy, which holds only in-frame ones; the method was immunoSEQ multiplex PCR. Of about 16,000 clones in the sample, around nine tenths are singletons; the top ten hold about 11%. This specimen consisted of unsorted PBMCs, obtained 0.7 years before starting antiretroviral therapy. The receptors originated from a man aged 45 to 65 with HIV. The conserved cysteine and the conserved F or W are not part of the CDR3 here. Clone sizes are given selectively: once, few, many, or a class where the clone is expanded.

abundance	j_gene	v_gene	CDR3aa
-	TRBJ2-7	TRBV28	ASSTTGTASYEQY
-	TRBJ1-4	TRBV19	ASTRTRATNEKLF
-	TRBJ2-5	TRBV2	ASSRDAEETQY
-	TRBJ2-5	TRBV5-4	ASRRGTGGVEETQY
medium-sized	TRBJ2-7	TRBV14	ASSQDHGLAGVFAPRKITEQY
-	TRBJ2-7	TRBV7-9	ASSSGQLYREQY
-	TRBJ2-2	TRBV7-9	ASITRTGTGELF
-	TRBJ1-1	TRBV10-3	AIRGRDLYTEAF
-	TRBJ1-1	TRBV5-1	ASSLQQGRGEAF
-	TRBJ1-2	TRBV29-1	SVALLGYGYT
-	TRBJ2-5	TRBV5-1	ASSLTGAEETQY
few	TRBJ2-7	TRBV27	ASSGSIDEQY
-	TRBJ2-3	TRBV7-9	ASSFGLASDTQY
-	TRBJ2-5	TRBV5-1	ASSLTSGRWGETQY
-	TRBJ1-2	TRBV5-6	ASSLGLDYGYT
-	TRBJ2-7	TRBV18	ASSPPGSTSYEQY
-	TRBJ2-7	TRBV6-6	ASRTGTGDSYEQY
-	TRBJ1-2	TRBV5-1	ASSLELGVYGYT
-	TRBJ1-4	TRBV5-6	ASSTTGATNEKLF
-	TRBJ2-5	TRBV20-1	SATSVETQY
-	TRBJ2-1	TRBV5-4	ASSEAYYNEQF
-	TRBJ1-2	TRBV6-5	ASSYSGAGKSGYT
-	TRBJ2-3	TRBV2	ASRILAGDSDTQY
-	TRBJ1-2	TRBV2	ASSTSGQSLQSYGYT
-	TRBJ2-3	TRBV21-1	ASSKDRDRGISTDTQY
-	TRBJ1-4	TRBV4-3	ASSQGGITNEKLF
-	TRBJ2-7	TRBV5-1	ATASGTNYEQY
-	TRBJ2-5	TRBV30	AWSVGVSETQY
few	TRBJ1-2	TRBV5-4	ASSLDGGIYGYT
-	TRBJ1-1	TRBV7-9	ASSPDTLNTEAF
once	TRBJ2-4	TRBV5-1	ASSLLGTGGNIQY
-	TRBJ2-5	TRBV11-1	ASSPSGRVGETQY
-	TRBJ1-2	TRBV4-1	ASSQEGTALRYT
-	TRBJ1-1	TRBV5-6	ASSPGKGTEAF
-	TRBJ1-2	TRBV2	ASPNINYGYT
-	TRBJ1-5	TRBV19	ASTTRALIGQPQH
-	TRBJ2-3	TRBV13	ASSTSQPGLAGGDTDTQY
-	TRBJ2-3	TRBV19	ASSITSFSDTQY
-	TRBJ2-5	TRBV20-1	SAGRGETQY
-	TRBJ2-5	TRBV19	ASSIGSGGGETQY
-	TRBJ2-1	TRBV9	ASSYRIAGDYNEQF
-	TRBJ2-1	TRBV14	ASSQTLLAGGRF